Sequencing of this T cell receptor beta chain was carried out in a study of blood T cell repertoires in COVID-19. As for the study in general: The origin of the acute and convalescent COVID-19 samples was the United States, Italy and Spain. Sample material is recorded as cDNA or gDNA derived from T cells, B-cell-depleted T cells, or PBMCs.

Here immunoSEQ multiplex PCR was the method, and the copy in TCRdb shows in-frame clones only, minus some. The table has fewer than 100,000 clones, around 90% seen once. This CDR3 has 16 residues. Looked up from germline, CDR1 is LGHNA and CDR2 is YNFKEQ. With V trimmed by 2 bases and J by 4 bases, 8 bases remained unmatched. This chain links TRBV4-2 with TRBJ2-7; 10 nucleotides align to TRBD2. The sequence came from an elderly woman with acute or convalescent COVID-19. Material: peripheral blood. The CDR3 region is CASSQKPASGSYEQYF. Here the CDR3 DNA reads TGTGCCAGCAGCCAAAAGCCGGCTAGCGGGAGTTACGAGCAGTACTTC.